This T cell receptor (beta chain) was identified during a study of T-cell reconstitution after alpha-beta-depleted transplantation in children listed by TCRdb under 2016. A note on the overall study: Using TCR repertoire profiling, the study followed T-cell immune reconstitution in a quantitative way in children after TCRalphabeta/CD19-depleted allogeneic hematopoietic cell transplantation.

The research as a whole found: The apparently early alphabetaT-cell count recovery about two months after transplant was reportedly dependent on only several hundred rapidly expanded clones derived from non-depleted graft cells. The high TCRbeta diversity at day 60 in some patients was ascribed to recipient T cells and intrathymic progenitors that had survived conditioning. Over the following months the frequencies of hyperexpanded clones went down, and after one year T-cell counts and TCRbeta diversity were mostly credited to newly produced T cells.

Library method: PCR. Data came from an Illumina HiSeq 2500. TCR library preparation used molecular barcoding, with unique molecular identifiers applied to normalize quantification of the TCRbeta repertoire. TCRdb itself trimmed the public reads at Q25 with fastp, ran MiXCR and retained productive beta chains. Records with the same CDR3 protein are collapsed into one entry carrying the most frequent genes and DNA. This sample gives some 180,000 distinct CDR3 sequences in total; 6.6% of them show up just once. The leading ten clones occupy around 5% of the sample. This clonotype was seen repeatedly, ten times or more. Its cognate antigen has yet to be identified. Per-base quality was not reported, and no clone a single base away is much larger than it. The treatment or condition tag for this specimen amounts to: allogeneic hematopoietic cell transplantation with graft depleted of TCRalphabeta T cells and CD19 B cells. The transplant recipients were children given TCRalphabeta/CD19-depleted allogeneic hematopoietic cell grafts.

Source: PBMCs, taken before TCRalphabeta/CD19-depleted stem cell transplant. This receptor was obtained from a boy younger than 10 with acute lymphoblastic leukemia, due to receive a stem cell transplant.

The CDR3 in this case is CASSQDKGTDTQYF. The bases read TGCGCCAGCAGCCAAGACAAGGGCACAGATACGCAGTATTTT. The receptor chain draws on TRBV4-3 and TRBJ2-3; the D gene is not confidently resolved. CDR1 LGHNA and CDR2 YSLEER are derived from the germline V gene. Trimming at the junction amounts to 0 bases on V and 1 base on J, and the germline ends lie 5 bases apart. Counted from cysteine to phenylalanine, this CDR3 has 14 amino acids. The sequence is cut down to CDR3 DNA, 42 bases in frame from base 1.